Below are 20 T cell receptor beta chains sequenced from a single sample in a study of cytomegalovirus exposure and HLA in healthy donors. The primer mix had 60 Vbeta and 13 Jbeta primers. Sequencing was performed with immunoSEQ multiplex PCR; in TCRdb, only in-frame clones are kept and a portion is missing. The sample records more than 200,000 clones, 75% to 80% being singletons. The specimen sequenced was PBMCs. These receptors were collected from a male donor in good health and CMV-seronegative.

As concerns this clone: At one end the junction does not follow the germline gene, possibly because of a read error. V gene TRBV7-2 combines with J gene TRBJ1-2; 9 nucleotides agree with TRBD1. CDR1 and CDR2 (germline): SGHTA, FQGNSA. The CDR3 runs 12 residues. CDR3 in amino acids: CASSSGTGISIF. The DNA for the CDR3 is TGTGCCAGCAGCTCCGGGACAGGGATATCCATCTTC.

The DNA of the CDR3 is TGTGCCAGCAGTGACTCCCCAGCGGGACAGGGATTGTCCGGGGCCAACGTCCTGACTTTC. Protein product: CASSDSPAGQGLSGANVLTF. The chain recombines TRBV6-4 with TRBJ2-6, with 9 bases fitting TRBD1. V trimming: 0 bases; J trimming: 4 bases; junction bases outside the gene matches: 13. CDR1 and CDR2 from the germline V gene are MRHNA and SNTAGT. The length of the CDR3 is 20 residues.

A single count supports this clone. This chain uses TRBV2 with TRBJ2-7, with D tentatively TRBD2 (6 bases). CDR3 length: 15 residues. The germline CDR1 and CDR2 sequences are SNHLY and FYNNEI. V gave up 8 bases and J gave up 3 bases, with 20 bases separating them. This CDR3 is CASCSLGGDVYEQYF. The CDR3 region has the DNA TGTGCCAGCTGTTCTCTTGGCGGGGATGTCTACGAGCAGTACTTC.

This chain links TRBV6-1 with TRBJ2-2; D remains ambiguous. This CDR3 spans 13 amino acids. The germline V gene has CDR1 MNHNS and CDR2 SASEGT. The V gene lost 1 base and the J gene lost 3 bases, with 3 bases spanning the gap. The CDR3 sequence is CASSEGDTGELFF. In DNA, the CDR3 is TGTGCCAGCAGTGAAGGAGACACCGGGGAGCTGTTTTTT.

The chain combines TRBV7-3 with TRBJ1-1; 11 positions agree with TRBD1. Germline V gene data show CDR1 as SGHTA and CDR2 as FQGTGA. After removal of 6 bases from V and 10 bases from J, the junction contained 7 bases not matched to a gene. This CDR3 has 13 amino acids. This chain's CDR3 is CASSLGQGARAFF. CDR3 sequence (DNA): TGTGCCAGCAGTCTCGGACAGGGGGCGAGAGCTTTCTTT. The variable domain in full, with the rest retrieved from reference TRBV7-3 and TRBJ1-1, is GAGVSQTPSNKVTEKGKYVELRCDPISGHTALYWYRQSLGQGPEFLIYFQGTGAADDSGLPNDRFFAVRPEGSVSTLKIQRTERGDSAVYLCASSLGQGARAFFGQGTRLTVV.

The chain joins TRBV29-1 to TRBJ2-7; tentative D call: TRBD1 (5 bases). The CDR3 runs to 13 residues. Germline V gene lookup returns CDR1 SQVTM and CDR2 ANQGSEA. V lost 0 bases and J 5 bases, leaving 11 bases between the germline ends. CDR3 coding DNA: TGCAGCGTTGAAGAAGGCAGGGTTGACGAGCAGTACTTC. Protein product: CSVEEGRVDEQYF.

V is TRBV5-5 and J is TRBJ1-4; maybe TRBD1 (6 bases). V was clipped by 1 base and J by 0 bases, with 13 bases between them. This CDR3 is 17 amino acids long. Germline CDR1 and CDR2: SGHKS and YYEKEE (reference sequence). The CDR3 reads CASSLRQGFATNEKLFF. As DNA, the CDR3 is TGTGCCAGCAGCTTGCGCCAGGGGTTTGCAACTAATGAAAAACTGTTTTTT.

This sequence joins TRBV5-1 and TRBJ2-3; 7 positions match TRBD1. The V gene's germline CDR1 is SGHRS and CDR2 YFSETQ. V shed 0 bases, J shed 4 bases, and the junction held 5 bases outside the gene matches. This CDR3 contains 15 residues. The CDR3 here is CASSLGQGLADTQYF. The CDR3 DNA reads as TGCGCCAGCAGCTTGGGACAGGGATTAGCAGATACGCAGTATTTT.

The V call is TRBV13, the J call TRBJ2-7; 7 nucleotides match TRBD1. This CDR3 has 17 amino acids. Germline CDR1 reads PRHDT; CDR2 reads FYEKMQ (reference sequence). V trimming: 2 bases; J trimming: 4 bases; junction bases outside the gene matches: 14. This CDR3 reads CASSLRDWTGWDYEQYF. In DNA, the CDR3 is TGTGCCAGCAGCTTACGCGACTGGACAGGCTGGGATTACGAGCAGTACTTC.

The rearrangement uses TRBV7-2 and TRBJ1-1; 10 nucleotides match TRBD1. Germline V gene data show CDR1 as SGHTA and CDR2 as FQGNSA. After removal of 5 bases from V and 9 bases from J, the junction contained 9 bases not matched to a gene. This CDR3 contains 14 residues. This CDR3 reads CASSRSGTGAKAFF. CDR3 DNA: TGTGCCAGCAGCCGATCCGGGACAGGGGCTAAAGCTTTCTTT.

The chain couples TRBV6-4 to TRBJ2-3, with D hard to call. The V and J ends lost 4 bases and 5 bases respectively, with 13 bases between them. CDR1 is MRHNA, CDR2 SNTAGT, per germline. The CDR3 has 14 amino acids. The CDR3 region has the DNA TGTGCCAGCAGTGTCACCCCCTCGGGAGATACGCAGTATTTT. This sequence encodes CASSVTPSGDTQYF.

The CDR3 is CASTVDYRPNEQFF. The CDR3 DNA reads TGTGCCAGTACCGTGGACTATAGGCCCAATGAGCAGTTCTTC. This chain joins TRBV19 and TRBJ2-1; tentative D call: TRBD2 (6 bases). Trimming stripped 7 bases from V and 6 bases from J, with 16 bases between. The germline V gene encodes CDR1 LNHDA and CDR2 SQIVND (reference sequence). The CDR3 totals 14 residues.

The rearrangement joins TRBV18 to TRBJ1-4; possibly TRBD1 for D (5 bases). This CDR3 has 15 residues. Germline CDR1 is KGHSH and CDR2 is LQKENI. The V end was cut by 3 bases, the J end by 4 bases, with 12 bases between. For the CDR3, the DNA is TGTGCCAGCTCACCGCAGGGAATCCTTAATGAAAAACTGTTTTTT. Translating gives CASSPQGILNEKLFF. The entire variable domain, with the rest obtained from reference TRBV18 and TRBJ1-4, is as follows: NAGVMQNPRHLVRRRGQEARLRCSPMKGHSHVYWYRQLPEEGLKFMVYLQKENIIDESGMPKERFSAEFPKEGPSILRIQQVVRGDSAAYFCASSPQGILNEKLFFGSGTQLSVL.

CDR3 protein: CAGGSNPIYNEQFF. The CDR3 DNA is TGTGCCGGCGGGTCCAACCCGATATACAATGAGCAGTTCTTC. The chain combines TRBV7-2 with TRBJ2-1; D might be TRBD2 (5 bases). The V end lost 11 bases, the J end lost 4 bases, and 18 bases lay between the germline ends. CDR3 length equals 14 residues. CDR1 is SGHTA and CDR2 is FQGNSA in the germline V gene.

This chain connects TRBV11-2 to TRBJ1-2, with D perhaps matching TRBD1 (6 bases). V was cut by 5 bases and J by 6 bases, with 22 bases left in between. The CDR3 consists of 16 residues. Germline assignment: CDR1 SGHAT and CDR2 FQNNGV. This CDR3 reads CASSAVVGGGRDGYTF. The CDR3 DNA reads TGTGCCAGCAGCGCTGTAGTCGGGGGGGGCCGGGATGGCTACACCTTC.

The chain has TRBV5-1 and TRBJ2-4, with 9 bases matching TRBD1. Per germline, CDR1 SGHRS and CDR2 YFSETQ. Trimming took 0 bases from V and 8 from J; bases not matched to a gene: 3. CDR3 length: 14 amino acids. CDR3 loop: CASSLGDRVHIQYF. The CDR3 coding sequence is TGCGCCAGCAGCTTGGGGGACAGGGTACACATTCAGTACTTC.

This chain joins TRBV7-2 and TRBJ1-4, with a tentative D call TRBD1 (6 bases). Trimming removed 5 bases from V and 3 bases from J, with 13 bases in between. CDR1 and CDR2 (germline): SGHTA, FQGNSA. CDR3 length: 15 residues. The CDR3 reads CASSPYRVPNEKLFF. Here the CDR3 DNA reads TGTGCCAGCAGCCCATACAGGGTTCCTAATGAAAAACTGTTTTTT.

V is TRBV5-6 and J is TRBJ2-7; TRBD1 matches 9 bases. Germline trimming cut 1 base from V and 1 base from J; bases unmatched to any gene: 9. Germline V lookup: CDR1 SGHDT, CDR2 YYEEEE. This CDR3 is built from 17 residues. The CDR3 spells CASSLNRGPERSYEQYF. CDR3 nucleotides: TGTGCCAGCAGCTTGAACAGGGGGCCCGAGCGGTCCTACGAGCAGTACTTC.

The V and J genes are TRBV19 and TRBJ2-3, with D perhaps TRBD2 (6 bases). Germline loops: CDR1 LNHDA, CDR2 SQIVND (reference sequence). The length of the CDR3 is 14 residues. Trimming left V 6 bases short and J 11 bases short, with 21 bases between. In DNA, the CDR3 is TGTGCCAGTAGCATCTCGCCTCACCTGGGGGGGCAGTATTTT. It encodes CASSISPHLGGQYF.

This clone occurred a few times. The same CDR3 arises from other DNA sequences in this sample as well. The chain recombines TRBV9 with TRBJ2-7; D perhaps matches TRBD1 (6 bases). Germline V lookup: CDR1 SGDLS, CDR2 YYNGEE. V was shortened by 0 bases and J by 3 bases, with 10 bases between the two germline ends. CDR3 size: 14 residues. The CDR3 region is CASSVGEGGYEQYF. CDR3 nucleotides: TGTGCCAGCAGCGTAGGGGAAGGGGGCTACGAGCAGTACTTC.